The text below deals with one T cell receptor (beta chain). Its antigen is unknown. The data were taken from a study of T-cell memory formation after mild COVID-19. At the level of the study: TCR clusters mostly belonged to single donors.

TCRdb reprocessed the 5' RACE reads via MiXCR and lists one record per CDR3 protein. The sample yields approximately 300,000 distinct CDR3 sequences, 15% to 20% seen once. Trimming cost V 5 bases and J 3 bases, with 13 bases left between them. The CDR3 covers 14 residues. Germline CDR1 reads GTSNPN; CDR2 reads SVGIG (reference sequence). Study observations and caveats: Mostly located in CM and EM were contracting CD4+ clones, with contracting CD8+ clones located in EMRA. Pre-infection memory showed some responding clones, and this suggested that cross-reactive memory joined. Among clones contracting day 15 to 85, CD4/CD8 was balanced, whereas later expanders leaned CD4+.

The receptor comes from a man in his late teens or twenties who had mild COVID-19 (a few samples of this study predate the infection). Cell type and time point are not known. The V call is TRBV30, the J call TRBJ1-4; D not resolved. The sequenced material came from PBMCs or a T cell subset sorted from them (not recorded which). The CDR3 DNA reads as TGTGCCTGGGCTAGTCTTGGGCCTAATGAAAAACTGTTTTTT. Translation gives CAWASLGPNEKLFF.